This TCR beta chain derives from a study of blood T cell repertoires in COVID-19. On the study more broadly: Some COVID-19 samples were acute and others convalescent; all came from the United States, Italy and Spain. T cells, B-cell-depleted T cells, or PBMCs supplied cDNA or gDNA.

In the authors' workflow: Estimates of nucleated cell counts were drawn from the amplification of reference gene primers. Only in-frame clones appear in the TCRdb table, and some are missing; sequencing was by immunoSEQ multiplex PCR. V and J calls and clone size come straight from that table; D and trimming were deduced from the DNA. The table includes approximately 150,000 clones, roughly 84% detected once. Germline V gene data show CDR1 as SGHNT and CDR2 as YENEEA. Trimming left V 5 bases short and J 4 bases short, with 16 bases between. The CDR3 has 15 amino acids. The sample taken for sequencing was peripheral blood. The sequence came from a human donor in a cohort sampled during active COVID-19. The V and J genes are TRBV11-3 and TRBJ2-3, with D possibly TRBD1 on 5 matching bases. CDR3 sequence reads: CASSLNGQGSDTQYF. Here the CDR3 DNA reads TGTGCCAGCAGCCTGAACGGGCAGGGTTCAGATACGCAGTATTTT.